By sample share, the clone carrying this T cell receptor beta chain is medium-sized. The data derive from a study of prognosis after radiotherapy for stage I lung cancer. Study information: Radiotherapy: SBRT, 3 to 5 fractions, biologically effective dose at least 100 Gy.

Template was genomic DNA; TCR beta CDR3 amplified in two multiplex PCR rounds. Primers targeting each individual TRBV and TRBJ gene were applied in first-round PCR. TCRdb redid the calling of the multiplex PCR reads with MiXCR, one entry per CDR3 protein. In the table there are nearly 35,000 distinct CDR3 sequences, 30% to 35% of which are singletons. J lost 6 bases, V lost 6 bases, and 6 bases had no gene match. This CDR3 has 13 residues. The sequences come from PBMCs, collected before or after stereotactic body radiation therapy (not recorded which). The chain couples TRBV12-3 or TRBV12-4 to TRBJ1-2; 8 nucleotides line up with TRBD1. The clonotype was recovered from a donor over 45 with non-small cell lung cancer. The CDR3 nucleotides are TGTGCCAGCAGGGGGACAGGCCGGGATGGCTACACCTTC. This codes for CASRGTGRDGYTF.